These 18 T cell receptor beta chains came from one sample sequenced in a study of shared clonotypes between healthy human individuals. The data were produced by immunoSEQ multiplex PCR, yet TCRdb's version contains in-frame clones alone and is incomplete. The sample lists 2 million to 2.5 million clones, about 94% occurring once. The specimen was naive CD4+ T cells sorted from blood. Subset: CD45RA+ positively selected. The receptors derive from a man aged 18 to 30 in good health.

The V call is TRBV5-5, the J call TRBJ2-7; D is unresolved. V was cut by 1 base and J by 0 bases, with 17 bases left in between. CDR3 length equals 17 residues. Germline CDR1 is SGHKS and CDR2 is YYEKEE (reference sequence). Here the CDR3 reads CASSLSRTVISSYEQYF. CDR3 sequence (DNA): TGTGCCAGCAGCTTGAGCCGTACAGTAATCAGCTCCTACGAGCAGTACTTC.

In DNA, the CDR3 is TGTGCCACCAGCAGAGGCTGGGGCGGAAATAATTCACCCCTCCACTTT. It is translated as CATSRGWGGNNSPLHF. V and J are TRBV15 and TRBJ1-6; weak D call: TRBD1 (5 bases). Deletions cut 1 base from V and 5 bases from J, with 12 bases between. The length of the CDR3 is 16 residues. Per the germline V gene, CDR1 is LNHNV and CDR2 is YYDKDF (reference sequence).

The V call is TRBV7-2, the J call TRBJ2-7; 7 bases fit TRBD2. J gave up 6 bases and V 5 bases, and 7 bases lay outside the gene matches. Germline loops: CDR1 SGHTA, CDR2 FQGNSA. The CDR3 consists of 13 residues. CDR3 in amino acids: CASSMAGRIEQYF. DNA of the CDR3: TGTGCCAGCAGCATGGCCGGGAGGATCGAGCAGTACTTC.

The chain is built from TRBV27 and TRBJ2-1; 8 positions match TRBD1. V was clipped by 8 bases and J by 1 base; unmatched bases: 4. This CDR3 is 14 amino acids long. The germline CDR1 and CDR2 sequences are MNHEY and SMNVEV (reference sequence). This chain's CDR3 is CASSWDRSYNEQFF. The CDR3 DNA sequence: TGTGCCAGCTCTTGGGACAGGTCCTACAATGAGCAGTTCTTC.

This clone has just one count. J is TRBJ2-1 and V is TRBV30, with 14 bases that match TRBD2. V lost 8 bases and J lost 2; bases outside the gene matches: 8. The CDR3 has 16 amino acids. Germline V gene lookup returns CDR1 GTSNPN and CDR2 SVGIG (reference sequence). DNA for the CDR3: TGTGCCGCCGGGACTAGCGGGGGTCTGACCTACAATGAGCAGTTCTTC. It encodes CAAGTSGGLTYNEQFF.

This chain uses TRBV7-8 with TRBJ1-1; 11 bases map to TRBD1. Trimming cost V 0 bases and J 4 bases; bases outside gene matches: 1. CDR1 and CDR2 from the germline V gene are SGHVS and FQNEAQ. The CDR3 has 15 residues. The CDR3 sequence is CASSLADRGLTEAFF. CDR3 sequence (DNA): TGTGCCAGCAGCTTAGCGGACAGGGGGCTCACTGAAGCTTTCTTT. Looking up the rest from reference TRBV7-8 and TRBJ1-1 gives the full variable domain: GAGVSQSPRYKVAKRGQDVALRCDPISGHVSLFWYQQALGQGPEFLTYFQNEAQLDKSGLPSDRFFAERPEGSVSTLKIQRTQQEDSAVYLCASSLADRGLTEAFFGQGTRLTVV.

This chain joins TRBV11-3 and TRBJ1-5; D is possibly TRBD1 (6 bases). The CDR3 covers 16 residues. Germline loops: CDR1 SGHNT, CDR2 YENEEA. Between the trimmed V and J ends, which lost 3 bases and 2 bases, there was a span of 14 bases. CDR3 in amino acids: CASSLSGTWGNQPQHF. CDR3 DNA: TGTGCCAGCAGCTTGAGTGGGACATGGGGCAATCAGCCCCAGCATTTT.

This clone was detected only once. Other DNA variants within this sample encode the same CDR3. The rearrangement links TRBV5-1 to TRBJ2-5; either TRBD1 or TRBD2 may fit D (5 bases each). Looked up from germline, CDR1 is SGHRS and CDR2 is YFSETQ. The ends were cut back, 0 bases at V and 5 bases at J, with 11 bases in the middle. CDR3 size: 14 residues. CDR3 DNA: TGCGCCAGCAGCTTGGGAGGGGTCGGCGAGACCCAGTACTTC. Its protein product is CASSLGGVGETQYF.

The CDR3 sequence: CASSERDRVPNTEAFF. The CDR3 nucleotides read TGTGCCAGCAGTGAGAGGGACAGGGTACCGAACACTGAAGCTTTCTTT. V gene TRBV6-1 combines with J gene TRBJ1-1; TRBD1 matches at 9 bases. This CDR3 has 16 residues. With V trimmed by 3 bases and J by 1 base, 6 bases remained unmatched. Germline CDR1 is MNHNS and CDR2 is SASEGT.

Of note for this clone: The junction differs from germline at one of its ends, possibly a read error. This chain links TRBV7-2 with TRBJ2-7; D is perhaps TRBD1 or TRBD2 (5 bases each). Germline CDR1 SGHTA, CDR2 FQGNSA. This CDR3 contains 13 residues. Here the CDR3 DNA reads TGTGCCAGCAGCCTAGCACAGACAGAGGGGCAGTACTTC. Amino acids: CASSLAQTEGQYF.

A single count supports this clone. This chain links TRBV11-2 with TRBJ2-5; no definite D call. Trimming took off 3 bases at V and 9 bases at J, with 11 bases between the two ends. This CDR3 spans 12 amino acids. Germline values: CDR1 SGHAT, CDR2 FQNNGV. The CDR3 region is CASSFPLTAQYF. Written as DNA, the CDR3 is TGTGCCAGCAGCTTCCCGTTAACGGCCCAGTACTTC.

This chain uses TRBV6-5 with TRBJ2-2, with D perhaps matching TRBD2 (6 bases). Germline CDR1 is MNHEY and CDR2 is SVGAGI. The CDR3 is 12 residues long. The V end lost 10 bases, the J end lost 1 base, and 7 bases lay between the germline ends. In DNA form, the CDR3 reads TGTGCCACGCGGGAGAACACCGGGGAGCTGTTTTTT. As protein: CATRENTGELFF.

The chain combines TRBV10-3 with TRBJ2-5, with D possibly matching TRBD1 (5 bases). The CDR3 has 14 amino acids. Trimming removed 3 bases from V and 5 bases from J, with 13 bases in between. Germline CDR1 reads ENHRY; CDR2 reads SYGVKD. The CDR3: CAISDRVSGETQYF. The CDR3 DNA is TGTGCCATCAGTGACAGGGTGTCCGGGGAGACCCAGTACTTC.

The genes are TRBV2 and TRBJ2-1; D not resolved. From germline, CDR1 is SNHLY and CDR2 FYNNEI. The V gene lost 7 bases and the J gene lost 7 bases, with 20 bases spanning the gap. CDR3 length: 15 residues. CDR3 DNA: TGTGCCAGCATTCCCTCCGCCATTCGGGCTAATGAGCAGTTCTTC. As protein: CASIPSAIRANEQFF.

This chain uses TRBV7-9 with TRBJ2-7; 7 nucleotides align to TRBD1. The trim removed 4 bases at V and 2 bases at J, leaving 2 bases unmatched. The CDR3 has 13 residues. Germline V gives CDR1 SEHNR, CDR2 FQNEAQ (reference sequence). The CDR3 is CASSWDSPYEQYF. The CDR3 nucleotides are TGTGCCAGCAGCTGGGACAGCCCCTACGAGCAGTACTTC.

The CDR3 coding sequence is TGCGCCAGCAGCTTGGCCGGGGGACTAGGTGACAATGAGCAGTTCTTC. It codes for CASSLAGGLGDNEQFF. The chain couples TRBV5-1 to TRBJ2-1, with 8 bases matching TRBD2. V was clipped by 0 bases and J by 5 bases; unmatched bases: 7. CDR3 length: 16 residues. CDR1 SGHRS and CDR2 YFSETQ come from the germline V gene.

The chain uses TRBV7-6 and TRBJ1-6; a possible D gene is TRBD1 (5 bases). The CDR3 consists of 14 residues. The ends were cut back, 3 bases at V and 8 bases at J, with 11 bases in the middle. CDR1 and CDR2 (germline): SGHVS, FNYEAQ. This CDR3 is CASSLEGQDSPLHF. CDR3 DNA sequence: TGTGCCAGCAGCTTGGAGGGGCAGGATTCACCCCTCCACTTT.

This chain uses TRBV7-6 with TRBJ2-5, with D tentatively TRBD1 or TRBD2 (5 bases each). The CDR3 runs 14 residues. Germline V CDR1 and CDR2: SGHVS, FNYEAQ. The germline V and J ends were trimmed by 4 bases and 4 bases, with 13 bases remaining between them. The CDR3 DNA is TGTGCCAGCAGCTGGGGAGCTGGGGCAGAGACCCAGTACTTC. As protein: CASSWGAGAETQYF.